The present T cell receptor (beta chain) was sequenced within a study of early T cells in non-severe SARS-CoV-2 infection. Looking at the study overall: The study sequenced bulk RNA from unsorted whole blood, with chains unpaired.

This clonotype has ten or more counts. What it binds is unknown. TCRdb re-derived calls from the 5' RACE reads in MiXCR, one entry per CDR3 protein. The repertoire holds about 80,000 distinct CDR3 sequences, with around 5.6% as singletons. V dropped 3 bases and J dropped 1 base, with 11 bases sitting between them. Germline CDR1 reads LNHDA; CDR2 reads SQIVND (reference sequence). The CDR3 is 15 residues long. Findings and limits, study-wide: Missing private and CD4 specificities, VDJdb matching favored anti-spike CD8 responses.

Source material: whole blood. This receptor was obtained from an adult who was a healthcare worker with PCR-confirmed SARS-CoV-2 infection or an uninfected control (not recorded which). This chain connects TRBV19 to TRBJ2-3; no reliable D call. This CDR3 reads CASSMASPGTDTQYF. Here the CDR3 DNA reads TGTGCCAGTAGTATGGCTAGTCCGGGCACAGATACGCAGTATTTT. Drawing the rest from reference TRBV19 and TRBJ2-3, the complete variable domain is DGGITQSPKYLFRKEGQNVTLSCEQNLNHDAMYWYRQDPGQGLRLIYYSQIVNDFQKGDIAEGYSVSREKKESFPLTVTSAQKNPTAFYLCASSMASPGTDTQYFGPGTRLTVL.